Listed here are 19 T cell receptor delta chains from one sample, sequenced in a study of Vδ1+ human thymocytes. Extracted RNA was reverse transcribed into cDNA. Pooled V-gene forward primers with one constant-region reverse primer generated the CDR3 amplicons by multiplex PCR. TCRdb reran clone calling via CATT on the multiplex PCR reads. The sample has about 55,000 delta-chain clones, 15% to 20% seen once. Overall study findings and caveats: In the thymus, TRG and TRD repertoires looked highly polyclonal with Gaussian CDR3 lengths.

The antigens of these receptors remain unknown. Sequenced: Vdelta1+ gamma-delta thymocytes from the thymus. As to subset: FACS-sorted CD3+ TCRalphabeta- TCRVdelta1+ TCRVdelta2- thymocytes. All receptors come from a boy younger than two who had congenital heart surgery.

The J gene is TRDJ1, the V gene TRDV1; TRDD3 agrees at 12 bases. The length of the CDR3 is 19 residues. Unmatched junction bases numbered 9, after V lost 0 bases and J lost 1 base. Germline CDR1 is TSWWSYY and CDR2 is QGS. The CDR3 region is CALGELSLWGIRFTDKLIF. The CDR3 region has the DNA TGTGCTCTTGGGGAACTATCCCTCTGGGGGATACGGTTCACCGATAAACTCATCTTT.

V and J are TRDV1 and TRDJ1; D is uncertain. The V gene's germline CDR1 is TSWWSYY and CDR2 QGS. The CDR3 totals 17 residues. Trimming pared 1 base from V and 1 base from J, leaving 16 bases between. CDR3 DNA sequence: TGTGCTCTTGGGGAACGGGACGCCCATTCGTTCACCGATAAACTCATCTTT. Residues: CALGERDAHSFTDKLIF.

In its sample, this clone was seen a few times. The chain is built from TRDV1 and TRDJ1; D may be TRDD3 (6 bases). The CDR3 length is 20 residues. The V end was cut by 0 bases, the J end by 0 bases, with 23 bases between. CDR1 is TSWWSYY, CDR2 QGS, per germline. The CDR3 here is CALGELPHFYWDQYTDKLIF. The CDR3 DNA follows: TGTGCTCTTGGGGAACTCCCGCACTTCTACTGGGACCAATACACCGATAAACTCATCTTT.

This clone was seen many times. One junction end does not reproduce the germline sequence, and a read error may be involved. The rearrangement links TRDV2 to TRDJ1, with 12 bases fitting TRDD3. Per germline, CDR1 GEAIGNYY and CDR2 EKD. CDR3 length: 14 residues. This CDR3 reads CACDTLLGDTLYFF. As DNA, the CDR3 is TGTGCCTGTGACACCTTACTGGGGGATACCCTCTATTTCTTT.

In this sample, this clone turned up a few times. The chain is built from TRDV1 and TRDJ1; D might be TRDD3 (7 bases). This CDR3 is built from 22 residues. Germline V lookup: CDR1 TSWWSYY, CDR2 QGS. Trimming shortened V by 1 base and J by 0 bases, and 30 bases separated the two germline ends. As DNA, the CDR3 is TGTGCTCTTGGGGAACCTAAGTCCTACTCCCAGTACTGGGGATATGACACCGATAAACTCATCTTT. Translating gives CALGEPKSYSQYWGYDTDKLIF.

This clone was found a few times. This rearrangement joins TRDV1 to TRDJ1, with a tentative D call TRDD2 (9 bases). Germline V gives CDR1 TSWWSYY, CDR2 QGS. The CDR3 loop spans 22 amino acids. The V end lost 9 bases, the J end lost 0 bases, and 38 bases lay between the germline ends. DNA of the CDR3: TGTGCTCTCGGAAGGCCTTCCTACGCAAGCTGGGGGACCTCACTGTACACCGATAAACTCATCTTT. It translates to CALGRPSYASWGTSLYTDKLIF.

The rearrangement uses TRDV1 and TRDJ1; 11 nucleotides agree with TRDD3. Trimming at V came to 2 bases and at J to 2 bases, leaving 22 bases not matched to a gene. Germline CDR1 and CDR2: TSWWSYY and QGS. This CDR3 spans 22 amino acids. The CDR3: CALGEFPPTKYWGIKETDKLIF. The CDR3 region has the DNA TGTGCTCTTGGGGAATTCCCCCCCACGAAGTACTGGGGGATAAAGGAGACCGATAAACTCATCTTT.

The sample holds a few counts of this clone. The chain recombines TRDV1 with TRDJ1; unclear D gene. This CDR3 is built from 14 residues. Looked up from germline, CDR1 is TSWWSYY and CDR2 is QGS. The germline V and J ends were trimmed by 4 bases and 1 base, with 10 bases remaining between them. The CDR3 DNA sequence: TGTGCTCTTGGGGCACCTCAGAGCACCGATAAACTCATCTTT. Protein sequence: CALGAPQSTDKLIF.

This clone was recorded a few times. The chain couples TRDV1 to TRDJ1; 12 positions agree with TRDD3. The CDR3 consists of 20 residues. V lost 0 bases and J lost 2; bases outside the gene matches: 13. The germline V gene encodes CDR1 TSWWSYY and CDR2 QGS. The CDR3 DNA reads as TGTGCTCTTGGGGAACTTTTAAGGCTGGGGGATACGCGAGGTACCGATAAACTCATCTTT. Encoded protein: CALGELLRLGDTRGTDKLIF.

The chain uses TRDV1 and TRDJ1, with D possibly TRDD3 on 5 matching bases. The V gene's germline CDR1 is TSWWSYY and CDR2 QGS. V was trimmed by 2 bases and J by 0 bases, leaving 22 bases between them. The CDR3 is 19 residues long. The CDR3 sequence is CALGEKGRPLGQYTDKLIF. CDR3 DNA sequence: TGTGCTCTTGGGGAAAAGGGTAGGCCGCTGGGTCAGTACACCGATAAACTCATCTTT.

V is TRDV1 and J is TRDJ1; 9 nucleotides agree with TRDD3. This CDR3 region has 19 residues. Looked up from germline, CDR1 is TSWWSYY and CDR2 is QGS. V lost 2 bases, J lost 3 bases, and 16 bases stayed unmatched. The chain's CDR3 is CALGEVPPLDWGTSDKLIF. CDR3 nucleotides: TGTGCTCTTGGGGAAGTCCCTCCCCTTGACTGGGGGACCTCCGATAAACTCATCTTT.

The chain uses TRDV1 and TRDJ1; 8 bases line up with TRDD3. After removal of 9 bases from V and 0 bases from J, the junction contained 15 bases not matched to a gene. This CDR3 is built from 17 residues. The germline V gene has CDR1 TSWWSYY and CDR2 QGS. The CDR3 DNA sequence: TGTGCTCTAGTCTTCCCAGATTTACTGGGGGACACCGATAAACTCATCTTT. Translation gives CALVFPDLLGDTDKLIF.

The rearrangement links TRDV1 to TRDJ1, with no clear D. The CDR3 is 15 amino acids. Germline V gene sequence: CDR1 TSWWSYY, CDR2 QGS. Trimming stripped 2 bases from V and 1 base from J, with 11 bases between. The CDR3 DNA follows: TGTGCTCTTGGGGAAAGTCATCACACCACCGATAAACTCATCTTT. It encodes CALGESHHTTDKLIF.

The J gene is TRDJ1, the V gene TRDV1; D is uncertain. Deletions cut 0 bases from V and 0 bases from J, with 5 bases between. Germline CDR1 is TSWWSYY and CDR2 is QGS. The CDR3 has 14 amino acids. Here the CDR3 reads CALGELDNTDKLIF. The CDR3 bases are TGTGCTCTTGGGGAACTGGACAACACCGATAAACTCATCTTT.

The rearrangement joins TRDV1 to TRDJ1; 10 nucleotides match TRDD3. J was trimmed by 0 bases and V by 2 bases; bases with no gene match: 24. This CDR3 has 23 amino acids. The germline gives CDR1 TSWWSYY, CDR2 QGS. The CDR3 region is CALGEMNPALLLGDPPYTDKLIF. The CDR3 nucleotides read TGTGCTCTTGGGGAAATGAATCCCGCACTCCTACTGGGGGATCCCCCGTACACCGATAAACTCATCTTT.

The gene calls are TRDV1 and TRDJ1; 8 nucleotides line up with TRDD3. Germline V lookup: CDR1 TSWWSYY, CDR2 QGS. This CDR3 region has 26 residues. The trim removed 0 bases at V and 3 bases at J, leaving 36 bases unmatched. CDR3 nucleotides: TGTGCTCTTGGGGAACTAGAAGGTATGCCGATCAGGTCGAGAAAACGTTTGGGGGATTCCCCCGATAAACTCATCTTT. Translation gives CALGELEGMPIRSRKRLGDSPDKLIF.

The table lists this clone with a few counts. The chain couples TRDV1 to TRDJ1; 7 nucleotides agree with TRDD3. CDR3 size: 18 residues. Unmatched junction bases numbered 11, after V lost 1 base and J lost 0 bases. The germline V gene has CDR1 TSWWSYY and CDR2 QGS. The CDR3 region is CALGEQRDTVEYTDKLIF. CDR3 nucleotide sequence: TGTGCTCTTGGGGAACAGAGGGATACCGTGGAATACACCGATAAACTCATCTTT.

The chain is built from TRDV2 and TRDJ3; 8 nucleotides align to TRDD3. CDR1 and CDR2 (germline): GEAIGNYY, EKD. This CDR3 spans 18 amino acids. J was trimmed by 0 bases and V by 7 bases; bases with no gene match: 10. The CDR3 loop reads CAWRVLGVSSWDTRQMFF. The CDR3 nucleotides are TGTGCCTGGAGAGTACTGGGGGTAAGCTCCTGGGACACCCGACAGATGTTTTTC.

The V and J genes are TRDV1 and TRDJ1, with 13 bases fitting TRDD3. V lost 0 bases, J lost 1 base, and 14 bases stayed unmatched. The CDR3 has 21 amino acids. Germline V gives CDR1 TSWWSYY, CDR2 QGS. CDR3 amino acids: CALGELRSWNWGIRVTDKLIF. The CDR3 DNA sequence: TGTGCTCTTGGGGAACTCCGGAGTTGGAACTGGGGGATACGCGTCACCGATAAACTCATCTTT.